These 5 T cell receptor beta chains share one sample of origin, sequenced in a study of blood T cells in healthy people across ages. Combining a sample-barcoded 5' primer with a J-beta primer mix, a second PCR ran for 7 to 11 cycles. TCRdb called the 5' RACE reads again in MiXCR, with one record for every CDR3 protein. Among nearly 800,000 distinct CDR3 sequences, 25% were seen once, and the ten largest hold 3% to 4%. These data were also filed under a second study, of T cells of mothers and their children.

The sequenced sample was blood. These receptors were obtained from a boy younger than 18 in good health.

This clonotype came up a few times. The rearrangement joins TRBV20-1 to TRBJ2-4; no clear D gene. V dropped 3 bases and J dropped 0 bases, with 6 bases sitting between them. Germline values: CDR1 DFQATT, CDR2 SNEGSKA (reference sequence). The CDR3 extends over 13 amino acids. The CDR3 DNA reads TGCAGTGCTAGCGATTTAGCCAAAAACATTCAGTACTTC. Protein sequence: CSASDLAKNIQYF.

In this sample, this clonotype turned up a few times. J is TRBJ2-7 and V is TRBV7-2; 11 bases map to TRBD2. V was pared by 5 bases and J by 5 bases, with 8 bases of the junction left unmatched. Germline V gene lookup returns CDR1 SGHTA and CDR2 FQGNSA. There are 15 residues in the CDR3. CDR3 sequence (DNA): TGTGCCAGCAGCCGCCAACTAGCGGGAGTTCACGAGCAGTACTTC. As protein: CASSRQLAGVHEQYF.

The gene calls are TRBV6-5 and TRBJ2-4; D possibly uses TRBD1 or TRBD2 (5 bases each). Germline V gene sequence: CDR1 MNHEY, CDR2 SVGAGI. Trimming removed 7 bases at V and 4 bases at J, with 17 bases between. CDR3 length: 15 amino acids. The CDR3 region is CASIPGWGIKNIQYF. The CDR3 bases are TGTGCCAGCATCCCCGGGTGGGGGATTAAAAACATTCAGTACTTC.

The CDR3 DNA reads TGCAGTGCCGTTCAGCTTTCAGAGACCCAGTACTTC. Translation gives CSAVQLSETQYF. This chain links TRBV20-1 with TRBJ2-5, with D uncertain. V gave up 6 bases and J gave up 4 bases, with 12 bases separating them. The CDR3 sequence is 12 residues long. The germline CDR1 and CDR2 sequences are DFQATT and SNEGSKA (reference sequence).

Concerning this clonotype itself: The DNA is left out, because the CDR3 cannot be placed on it with certainty; the CDR3 is given as TCRdb lists it. CDR3 amino acids: CASSSWASGSGAYEKYF. The chain combines TRBV5-6 with TRBJ2-7; the D call of TRBD2 is as the table states it, not checked on the DNA. From germline, CDR1 is SGHDT and CDR2 YYEEEE. The CDR3 spans 17 residues, counting both ends.